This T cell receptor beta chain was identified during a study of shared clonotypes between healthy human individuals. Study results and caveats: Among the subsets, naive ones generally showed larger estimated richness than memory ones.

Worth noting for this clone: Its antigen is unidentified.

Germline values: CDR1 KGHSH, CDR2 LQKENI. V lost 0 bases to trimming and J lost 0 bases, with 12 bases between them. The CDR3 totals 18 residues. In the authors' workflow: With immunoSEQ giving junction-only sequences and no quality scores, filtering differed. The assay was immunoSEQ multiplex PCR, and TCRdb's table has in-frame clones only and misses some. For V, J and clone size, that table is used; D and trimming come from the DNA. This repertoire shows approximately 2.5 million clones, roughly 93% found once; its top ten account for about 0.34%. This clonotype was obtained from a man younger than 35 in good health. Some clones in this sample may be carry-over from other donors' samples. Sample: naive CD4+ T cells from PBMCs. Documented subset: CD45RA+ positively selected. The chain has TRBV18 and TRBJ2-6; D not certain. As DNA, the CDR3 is TGTGCCAGCTCACCACCCTCCAGGTTCCTCTCTGGGGCCAACGTCCTGACTTTC. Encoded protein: CASSPPSRFLSGANVLTF.